In its sample, the clone carrying this T cell receptor (beta chain) was seen a few times. As yet, its antigen is unknown. These data belong to a study of CD8+ T cells in alopecia areata. Background on the study: Each of the treated patients was given oral tofacitinib, 5 to 10 mg twice daily, for moderate-to-severe alopecia areata. General study points: Amid tofacitinib therapy, many expanded lesional clones stayed present in scalp and blood. The study also sequences resident alphabeta T cells of normal skin in scalp samples.

The sample's treatment: oral pan-JAK inhibitor, 5-10 mg twice daily. RNA was extracted and reverse transcribed into cDNA as the sequencing template. Only in-frame clones appear in the TCRdb table, and some are missing; sequencing was by immunoSEQ multiplex PCR. The table lists some 130,000 clones, about 51% of them singletons. The source was CD8+ T cells sorted from blood, collected at week 4, from a patient treated with tofacitinib. The source of this sequence is a human donor with alopecia areata.

The CDR3 loop reads CASSQSGEGYGYTF. The DNA for the CDR3 is TGCGCCAGCAGTCAATCCGGGGAGGGGTATGGCTACACCTTC. The chain recombines TRBV23-1 with TRBJ1-2; tentative D call: TRBD1 (5 bases). TRBV23-1 is classed as an ORF, of uncertain function. The V and J ends lost 0 bases and 5 bases respectively, with 10 bases between them. The CDR3 sequence is 14 residues long.